Listed here are 23 T cell receptor beta chains from one sample, sequenced in a study of T cell repertoires in cytomegalovirus infection. Antigens for these TCRs are unknown. Each CDR3 protein is one row after TCRdb ran MiXCR on the reads. The table shows 650,000 to 900,000 distinct CDR3 sequences, with approximately 30% occurring only once. Sequencing was performed on cultured CD8+ T cells from PBMCs, taken from culture after CMV antigen stimulation. These receptors originate from a human donor in good health (CMV status not recorded). Some clones in this sample may be carry-over from other donors' samples.

This clonotype showed up just once. This chain uses TRBV24-1 with TRBJ2-5; 10 nucleotides align to TRBD1. Germline assignment: CDR1 KGHDR and CDR2 SFDVKD. V shed 4 bases and J 2 bases; nucleotides not matched to a gene: 15. The length of the CDR3 is 19 residues. The DNA for the CDR3 is TGTGCCACCAGTGAACCCTATCCCGGGACAGGGGAGGTACAAGAGACCCAGTACTTC. Its protein is CATSEPYPGTGEVQETQYF.

This chain links TRBV20-1 with TRBJ2-5; D is possibly TRBD2 (6 bases). Trimming stripped 2 bases from V and 2 bases from J, with 18 bases between. The germline V gene has CDR1 DFQATT and CDR2 SNEGSKA (reference sequence). This CDR3 comprises 16 residues. The CDR3 bases are TGCAGTGCTAGAAGGAGGACGGGGGAAGTTCAAGAGACCCAGTACTTC. Amino acid sequence: CSARRRTGEVQETQYF.

The table lists this clonotype with a few counts. V usage is TRBV7-6 and J usage is TRBJ1-2, with D hard to call. Trimming took 11 bases from V and 3 from J, leaving 16 bases between them. The CDR3 runs to 13 residues. Germline CDR1 is SGHVS and CDR2 is FNYEAQ. The CDR3 nucleotides read TGTGCCTCGTCCCTGAATGTGGACTATGGCTACACCTTC. This sequence encodes CASSLNVDYGYTF.

As concerns this clonotype: A much bigger clone sits one base away, suggesting this may be a read error. The rearrangement uses TRBV7-2 and TRBJ2-6; tentative D call: TRBD2 (5 bases). With 5 bases removed from V and 9 bases from J, the gap between germline ends came to 17 bases. Germline V gives CDR1 SGHTA, CDR2 FQGNSA. The CDR3 totals 15 residues. Written as DNA, the CDR3 is TGTGCCAGCAGCCCAGCGGAGGTGGAGGTCAACGTCCTGACTTTC. The encoded protein is CASSPAEVEVNVLTF.

In the case of this clonotype: A junction end diverges from the germline sequence, so it may reflect a read error. The CDR3 DNA reads TGCACCAGCAGTTTACAGCTCGGCGGCAATCAGCCCCAGCATTTT. This encodes CTSSLQLGGNQPQHF. The chain uses TRBV27 and TRBJ1-5; D unresolved. CDR1 and CDR2 from the germline V gene are MNHEY and SMNVEV (reference sequence). The CDR3 spans 15 residues.

This clonotype occurred a few times. The chain is built from TRBV27 and TRBJ2-1; D possibly matches TRBD1 or TRBD2 (7 bases each). The germline V gene has CDR1 MNHEY and CDR2 SMNVEV (reference sequence). Trimming took off 7 bases at V and 2 bases at J, with 18 bases between the two ends. The CDR3 is 16 amino acids. CDR3: CASTSWEGATYNEQFF. DNA for the CDR3: TGTGCCAGCACCTCCTGGGAGGGGGCTACCTACAATGAGCAGTTCTTC.

This chain connects TRBV12-3 or TRBV12-4 to TRBJ1-6; D is undetermined. Trimming removed 7 bases from V and 0 bases from J, with 19 bases in between. The CDR3 is 18 amino acids. The CDR3 region is CASNTHLGLNSYNSPLHF. The DNA for the CDR3 is TGTGCCAGCAATACTCACTTAGGGCTGAACTCCTATAATTCACCCCTCCACTTT.

This clonotype was found many times. The V and J genes are TRBV7-8 and TRBJ2-3, with 9 bases lining up with TRBD2. CDR1 and CDR2 from the germline V gene are SGHVS and FQNEAQ. J was trimmed by 0 bases and V by 1 base; bases with no gene match: 2. The CDR3 is made up of 16 amino acids. CDR3 in amino acids: CASSLVTSGSTDTQYF. The CDR3 nucleotides are TGTGCCAGCAGCTTAGTGACTAGCGGTAGCACAGATACGCAGTATTTT.

This clonotype was found many times. The rearrangement uses TRBV7-2 and TRBJ1-1; D is unclear. V was shortened by 2 bases and J by 4 bases, with 11 bases between the two germline ends. This CDR3 contains 14 residues. Germline CDR1 is SGHTA and CDR2 is FQGNSA. The CDR3 bases are TGTGCCAGCAGCTTACCTTTCAGAGGCACTGAAGCTTTCTTT. Its translation is CASSLPFRGTEAFF.

This clonotype was detected only a few times. The chain has TRBV6-5 and TRBJ2-1; D not certain. The germline V and J ends were trimmed by 2 bases and 4 bases, with 9 bases remaining between them. Per germline, CDR1 MNHEY and CDR2 SVGAGI. The CDR3 has 14 amino acids. The CDR3 DNA reads as TGTGCCAGCAGTTACCCCGGTATATACAATGAGCAGTTCTTC. As protein: CASSYPGIYNEQFF.

As regards this clonotype: One junction end does not reproduce the germline sequence, and a read error may be involved. This chain connects TRBV27 to TRBJ2-1; D gene ambiguous. This CDR3 is 13 amino acids long. Germline values: CDR1 MNHEY, CDR2 SMNVEV (reference sequence). CDR3 region: CANSFLGENEQFF. The CDR3 DNA reads as TGTGCCAACAGTTTCCTAGGCGAGAATGAGCAGTTCTTC.

The chain recombines TRBV19 with TRBJ1-1, with D perhaps TRBD1 (5 bases). V was shortened by 5 bases and J by 2 bases, with 15 bases between the two germline ends. The CDR3 spans 15 residues. Germline assignment: CDR1 LNHDA and CDR2 SQIVND (reference sequence). The CDR3 DNA reads as TGTGCCAGTAGTGCAGAGGGAGGGACCAACACTGAAGCTTTCTTT. Its translation is CASSAEGGTNTEAFF.

V usage is TRBV6-2 or TRBV6-3 and J usage is TRBJ2-1; D remains ambiguous. CDR1 is MNHEY and CDR2 is SVGEGT in the germline V gene. V was cut by 5 bases and J by 3 bases, with 17 bases left in between. The CDR3 totals 16 residues. In DNA, the CDR3 is TGTGCCAGCAGTCCAGACTCAGGAAGGGACTACAATGAGCAGTTCTTC. Its protein product is CASSPDSGRDYNEQFF.

This sequence joins TRBV6-2 or TRBV6-3 and TRBJ1-5; 7 nucleotides match TRBD1. Germline assignment: CDR1 MNHEY and CDR2 SVGEGT. V lost 2 bases, J lost 14 bases, and 6 bases stayed unmatched. This CDR3 contains 12 residues. CDR3: CASSYPGQPEHF. The CDR3, as DNA: TGTGCCAGCAGTTACCCGGGACAGCCGGAGCATTTT.

This clonotype was detected a few times. V and J are TRBV12-3 or TRBV12-4 and TRBJ2-2, with a tentative D call TRBD1 (5 bases). V gave up 6 bases and J gave up 3 bases, with 11 bases separating them. The CDR3 is 14 residues long. CDR3 loop: CASSVGPYTGELFF. The CDR3 DNA reads as TGTGCCAGCAGCGTGGGGCCGTACACCGGGGAGCTGTTTTTT.

This clonotype was detected ten times or more. The chain employs TRBV7-6 and TRBJ2-2; tentative D call: TRBD2 (6 bases). V lost 8 bases and J lost 4, with 14 bases in between. The CDR3 is made up of 14 amino acids. CDR1 and CDR2 (germline): SGHVS, FNYEAQ. The CDR3 region is CASALGGSTGELFF. The DNA for the CDR3 is TGTGCCAGCGCCCTGGGGGGAAGCACCGGGGAGCTGTTTTTT.

With respect to this clonotype: This may be a read error: a much more frequent sequence differs by one nucleotide. This chain connects TRBV7-2 to TRBJ2-7; possibly TRBD2 for D (5 bases). The germline gives CDR1 SGHTA, CDR2 FQGNSA. Trimming shortened V by 2 bases and J by 6 bases, and 14 bases separated the two germline ends. The CDR3 runs 14 residues. The CDR3, as DNA: TGTGCCAGCAGCTTACTAAAGAGAGGGCTCGAGCAGTACGTC. Its protein is CASSLLKRGLEQYV.

The chain links TRBV29-1 to TRBJ1-2, with a tentative D call TRBD1 (5 bases). Trimming took off 4 bases at V and 6 bases at J, with 15 bases between the two ends. Germline CDR1 is SQVTM and CDR2 is ANQGSEA. The CDR3 runs 13 residues. The CDR3 sequence: CSVATSDRHGYTF. The CDR3 nucleotides read TGCAGCGTTGCGACAAGCGACAGACATGGCTACACCTTC.

This clonotype has a count of ten or more. This chain links TRBV7-6 with TRBJ1-1; 9 positions match TRBD1. The germline CDR1 and CDR2 sequences are SGHVS and FNYEAQ. The CDR3 extends over 14 amino acids. The junction had 5 bases not matched to a gene; V was cut back by 5 bases and J by 4 bases. Here the CDR3 DNA reads TGTGCCAGCAGCATCACAGGGGGCCGCACTGAAGCTTTCTTT. Translation: CASSITGGRTEAFF. The full variable domain, rest sourced from reference TRBV7-6 and TRBJ1-1, is GAGVSQSPRYKVTKRGQDVALRCDPISGHVSLYWYRQALGQGPEFLTYFNYEAQQDKSGLPNDRFSAERPEGSISTLTIQRTEQRDSAMYRCASSITGGRTEAFFGQGTRLTVV.

This clonotype came up a few times. The chain employs TRBV6-2 or TRBV6-3 and TRBJ2-4; the D gene could be TRBD1 or TRBD2 (5 bases each). The CDR3 consists of 18 residues. Germline CDR1 and CDR2: MNHEY and SVGEGT. Trimming cost V 2 bases and J 0 bases, with 17 bases left between them. The CDR3: CASSYVSVGDRAKNIQYF. The CDR3 DNA follows: TGTGCCAGCAGTTACGTTAGTGTGGGGGATAGAGCCAAAAACATTCAGTACTTC.

The chain joins TRBV4-1 to TRBJ2-3; 9 bases are shared with TRBD2. The ends lost 0 bases at V and 3 bases at J; junction bases unmatched: 7. CDR3 length: 17 residues. Germline V CDR1 and CDR2: MGHRA, YSYEKL. The CDR3 reads CASSQDTVAGATDTQYF. The CDR3 nucleotides read TGCGCCAGCAGCCAAGATACCGTAGCGGGGGCGACAGATACGCAGTATTTT.

This clonotype was found a few times. This rearrangement joins TRBV6-5 to TRBJ2-2; D is ambiguous. V was pared by 2 bases and J by 1 base, with 11 bases between. The CDR3 sequence is 16 residues long. The V gene's germline CDR1 is MNHEY and CDR2 SVGAGI. CDR3 bases: TGTGCCAGCAGTTACGGACCCCCCGAGAACACCGGGGAGCTGTTTTTT. This gives the protein CASSYGPPENTGELFF.

This clonotype was recorded a few times. The genes are TRBV12-3 or TRBV12-4 and TRBJ2-1; tentatively, D is TRBD1 (6 bases). This CDR3 is 13 amino acids long. The V end was cut by 5 bases, the J end by 6 bases, with 11 bases between. The CDR3 loop reads CASSTGSLNEQFF. CDR3 sequence (DNA): TGTGCCAGCAGTACAGGGTCCCTCAATGAGCAGTTCTTC.